A single sample gave rise to the 22 T cell receptor beta chains below, sequenced in a study. TCRdb independently ran MiXCR on the 5' RACE reads; one entry per CDR3 protein. The table shows over 8,000 distinct CDR3 sequences, with around 63% occurring only once. The sequencing sample was made of tumor-infiltrating naive CD4+ T cells sorted from the breast tumor. Noted subset: naive CD4+ T cells, CD4+CD45RA+CD25-. The receptors derive from a female donor with breast cancer.

The V gene is TRBV4-1, the J gene TRBJ2-1; D uncertain. Trimming cost V 3 bases and J 12 bases, with 24 bases left between them. The CDR3 extends over 16 amino acids. Germline V lookup: CDR1 MGHRA, CDR2 YSYEKL. The CDR3 here is CASSHGSGAEYMGQFF. The CDR3 region has the DNA TGCGCCAGCAGCCACGGCTCGGGCGCAGAGTACATGGGGCAGTTCTTC.

The chain is built from TRBV20-1 and TRBJ1-5, with D hard to call. This CDR3 has 12 residues. V lost 7 bases and J lost 2, with 9 bases in between. The germline V gene encodes CDR1 DFQATT and CDR2 SNEGSKA (reference sequence). The CDR3 DNA is TGCAGTGTTGGGGTCCGCAATCAGCCCCAGCATTTT. Encoded protein: CSVGVRNQPQHF.

The chain uses TRBV7-9 and TRBJ1-1; D remains unclear. The CDR3 runs 14 residues. V gave up 2 bases and J gave up 0 bases, with 7 bases separating them. Germline assignment: CDR1 SEHNR and CDR2 FQNEAQ (reference sequence). The CDR3 loop reads CASSLPEMNTEAFF. In DNA, the CDR3 is TGTGCCAGCAGCTTACCAGAGATGAACACTGAAGCTTTCTTT.

CDR3 loop: CASSSGTGQETQYF. The CDR3 nucleotides are TGTGCCAGCAGTTCCGGGACCGGACAAGAGACCCAGTACTTC. The rearrangement uses TRBV12-3 or TRBV12-4 and TRBJ2-5; D might be TRBD1 or TRBD2, each matching 5 bases. CDR3 length equals 14 residues. V gave up 4 bases and J gave up 2 bases, with 11 bases separating them.

The genes are TRBV20-1 and TRBJ2-7, with TRBD1 matching 7 bases. Losses at the gene ends were 4 bases for V and 4 bases for J; bases not matched to a gene: 1. The germline CDR1 and CDR2 sequences are DFQATT and SNEGSKA (reference sequence). The CDR3 spans 11 residues. The CDR3 here is CSANRGYEQYF. The CDR3, as DNA: TGCAGTGCTAACAGGGGTTACGAGCAGTACTTC.

This chain joins TRBV20-1 and TRBJ1-1; weak D call: TRBD1 (5 bases). Germline CDR1 DFQATT, CDR2 SNEGSKA (reference sequence). The V end lost 3 bases, the J end lost 1 base, and 12 bases lay between the germline ends. This CDR3 is 14 amino acids long. The CDR3 sequence: CSASGLTGNTEAFF. The CDR3 bases are TGCAGTGCTAGCGGACTTACAGGGAACACTGAAGCTTTCTTT.

The chain has TRBV5-5 and TRBJ1-2, with D perhaps TRBD1 (6 bases). Germline V gene lookup returns CDR1 SGHKS and CDR2 YYEKEE (reference sequence). V was cut by 4 bases and J by 1 base, with 23 bases left in between. This CDR3 has 18 residues. The CDR3 DNA reads TGTGCCAGCAGCGCCCGACCCCTACAGGGCCCAAGTAACTATGGCTACACCTTC. Its protein product is CASSARPLQGPSNYGYTF.

This sequence joins TRBV20-1 and TRBJ2-3, with no clear D. Trimming cost V 6 bases and J 0 bases, with 16 bases left between them. This CDR3 region has 15 residues. CDR1 is DFQATT and CDR2 is SNEGSKA in the germline V gene (reference sequence). CDR3 coding DNA: TGCAGTGCCCCCAATGCACAGTCTAGCACAGATACGCAGTATTTT. It yields the protein CSAPNAQSSTDTQYF.

V and J are TRBV6-6 and TRBJ2-2, with 10 bases aligning to TRBD1. This CDR3 is built from 15 residues. Per the germline V gene, CDR1 is MNHNY and CDR2 is SVGAGI (reference sequence). V was clipped by 6 bases and J by 4 bases; unmatched bases: 5. The chain's CDR3 is CASRPGQGFTGELFF. The CDR3, as DNA: TGTGCCAGCAGGCCGGGACAGGGGTTCACCGGGGAGCTGTTTTTT.

This chain uses TRBV7-2 with TRBJ2-3, with D possibly matching TRBD2 (6 bases). The V gene's germline CDR1 is SGHTA and CDR2 FQGNSA. This CDR3 spans 16 amino acids. V was cut by 0 bases and J by 4 bases, with 14 bases left in between. The CDR3 is CASSLATGRSADTQYF. The CDR3 region has the DNA TGTGCCAGCAGCTTAGCTACCGGGAGAAGCGCAGATACGCAGTATTTT.

J is TRBJ2-1 and V is TRBV6-5; TRBD1 matches 8 bases. Germline assignment: CDR1 MNHEY and CDR2 SVGAGI. The CDR3 is 13 residues long. V was pared by 6 bases and J by 9 bases, with 7 bases of the junction left unmatched. CDR3 region: CASRQTGDGEQFF. The CDR3 DNA follows: TGTGCCAGCAGGCAGACAGGGGACGGTGAGCAGTTCTTC.

V and J are TRBV30 and TRBJ2-1, with D hard to call. This CDR3 is built from 15 residues. The ends were cut back, 0 bases at V and 1 base at J, with 10 bases in the middle. Germline CDR1 GTSNPN, CDR2 SVGIG (reference sequence). The CDR3 nucleotides read TGTGCCTGGAGTGTATCTACTCTGTCCTACAATGAGCAGTTCTTC. Protein: CAWSVSTLSYNEQFF.

The J gene is TRBJ2-5, the V gene TRBV7-8, with D perhaps TRBD2 (6 bases). Germline lookup yields CDR1 SGHVS and CDR2 FQNEAQ. Between the trimmed V and J ends, which lost 5 bases and 5 bases, there was a span of 15 bases. The CDR3 length is 14 residues. CDR3 sequence: CASSLGTLRETQYF. The CDR3 DNA follows: TGTGCCAGCAGCCTAGGGACTCTCCGGGAGACCCAGTACTTC.

The count of this clonotype is one. This chain connects TRBV11-2 to TRBJ1-1, with D possibly matching TRBD1 (6 bases). Trimming pared 1 base from V and 1 base from J, leaving 10 bases between. The CDR3 length is 15 residues. Germline CDR1 SGHAT, CDR2 FQNNGV. CDR3 in amino acids: CASSLVAGANTEAFF. Written as DNA, the CDR3 is TGTGCCAGCAGCTTAGTGGCAGGGGCGAACACTGAAGCTTTCTTT. Using reference TRBV11-2 and TRBJ1-1 for the parts outside the CDR3, the full variable domain is EAGVAQSPRYKIIEKRQSVAFWCNPISGHATLYWYQQILGQGPKLLIQFQNNGVVDDSQLPKDRFSAERLKGVDSTLKIQPAKLEDSAVYLCASSLVAGANTEAFFGQGTRLTVV.

The rearrangement uses TRBV7-2 and TRBJ2-3; D remains unclear. The germline V and J ends were trimmed by 4 bases and 5 bases, with 19 bases remaining between them. Germline lookup yields CDR1 SGHTA and CDR2 FQGNSA. The CDR3 spans 16 residues. The DNA for the CDR3 is TGTGCCAGCAGCTCCCGACGCAGTACCCCTGGAGATACGCAGTATTTT. It codes for CASSSRRSTPGDTQYF.

This clonotype ranks as medium-sized. The chain couples TRBV4-2 to TRBJ2-7, with TRBD2 matching 9 bases. V shed 4 bases and J 5 bases; nucleotides not matched to a gene: 21. Germline-derived CDR1 and CDR2 are LGHNA and YNFKEQ. This CDR3 comprises 19 residues. CDR3 loop: CASSRGAASGALVVDEQYF. The CDR3 coding sequence is TGTGCCAGCAGCCGAGGCGCGGCTAGCGGGGCTTTGGTTGTGGACGAGCAGTACTTC.

The J gene is TRBJ2-5, the V gene TRBV5-1; TRBD2 matches 12 bases. The CDR3 runs to 15 residues. V was pared by 1 base and J by 3 bases, with 1 base of the junction left unmatched. Germline V CDR1 and CDR2: SGHRS, YFSETQ. As DNA, the CDR3 is TGCGCCAGCAGCTTGAGACTAGCGGGGGAAGAGACCCAGTACTTC. Encoded protein: CASSLRLAGEETQYF.

The chain has TRBV7-8 and TRBJ2-5; 7 positions agree with TRBD2. Trimming removed 8 bases from V and 5 bases from J; junction bases left unmatched: 14. CDR1 and CDR2 (germline): SGHVS, FQNEAQ. The CDR3 length is 15 residues. The CDR3 region has the DNA TGTGCCAGCCCCTCCCGGGGGGTAGCCAGGGAGACCCAGTACTTC. Protein product: CASPSRGVARETQYF.

The chain combines TRBV6-6 with TRBJ1-6; 8 bases line up with TRBD1. The CDR3 totals 17 residues. Germline V CDR1 and CDR2: MNHNY, SVGAGI (reference sequence). With 2 bases clipped from V and 0 bases from J, the junction kept 3 bases outside the gene matches. The CDR3, as DNA: TGTGCCAGCAGTTACGGGGACAGGAGCTCCTATAATTCACCCCTCCACTTT. Translating gives CASSYGDRSSYNSPLHF.

CDR3 nucleotide sequence: TGCGCCAGCAGCTTGCGGACAGGGGAAGGCGCTGAAGCTTTCTTT. Residues: CASSLRTGEGAEAFF. The chain is built from TRBV5-1 and TRBJ1-1, with 9 bases aligning to TRBD1. V gave up 1 base and J gave up 6 bases; unmatched junction bases: 7. The CDR3 is 15 residues long. Germline CDR1 is SGHRS and CDR2 is YFSETQ.

This sequence joins TRBV12-3 or TRBV12-4 and TRBJ2-2; D possibly corresponds to TRBD2 (7 bases). The CDR3 has 14 amino acids. V dropped 3 bases and J dropped 6 bases, with 11 bases sitting between them. CDR3 sequence reads: CASSFTGGPGELFF. CDR3 DNA sequence: TGTGCCAGCAGTTTTACGGGGGGCCCCGGGGAGCTGTTTTTT.

Note on this clonotype: At one boundary the junction diverges from the germline segment, which might be a read error. V gene TRBV7-7 combines with J gene TRBJ2-5; 10 positions match TRBD2. The CDR3 covers 14 residues. Germline CDR1 SSHAT, CDR2 FNYEAQ (reference sequence). CDR3 in amino acids: CASSLGTSAQTQYF. Here the CDR3 DNA reads TGTGCTAGCAGCTTGGGGACTAGCGCGCAGACCCAGTACTTC.